These 15 T cell receptor beta chains originate from one sample sequenced in a study of shared clonotypes between healthy human individuals. Repertoires were generated with immunoSEQ multiplex PCR, while TCRdb's copy carries only in-frame clones and drops some. The sample includes about 2.4 million clones, 80% to 95% of them seen just once. Sequencing used naive CD4+ T cells from PBMCs. Subset: CD45RA+ positively selected. The receptors derive from a man aged 18-30 years in good health. Some clones in this sample may be carry-over from other donors' samples.

This clone was seen a single time. Other nucleotide sequences in the sample specify the same CDR3. The chain joins TRBV29-1 to TRBJ1-1; no clear D. The V and J ends lost 0 bases and 0 bases respectively, with 5 bases between them. Germline assignment: CDR1 SQVTM and CDR2 ANQGSEA. The CDR3 covers 13 residues. CDR3 sequence: CSVEEAVNTEAFF. The DNA of the CDR3 is TGCAGCGTTGAAGAAGCGGTGAACACTGAAGCTTTCTTT.

This sequence joins TRBV5-4 and TRBJ2-7, with 8 nucleotides matching TRBD2. Germline V CDR1 and CDR2: SGHNT, YYREEE (reference sequence). V was pared by 0 bases and J by 0 bases, with 5 bases of the junction left unmatched. The CDR3 length is 16 residues. CDR3 coding DNA: TGTGCCAGCAGCTTGGACCCGGGGACTAGCTCCTACGAGCAGTACTTC. As protein: CASSLDPGTSSYEQYF.

About this clone: This specimen includes other DNA sequences encoding the same CDR3. This CDR3 reads CASSSGQGNYGYTF. DNA for the CDR3: TGTGCCAGCAGCTCCGGACAGGGGAACTATGGCTACACCTTC. The chain uses TRBV7-9 and TRBJ1-2; the match to TRBD1 covers 9 bases. The V segment lost 4 bases and the J segment 2 bases; nucleotides outside the gene matches: 2. The germline V gene encodes CDR1 SEHNR and CDR2 FQNEAQ (reference sequence). The CDR3 is made up of 14 amino acids.

The CDR3 protein is CASSLLGLAGGGSYNEQFF. CDR3 bases: TGTGCCAGCAGCTTGCTCGGACTAGCGGGAGGCGGATCCTACAATGAGCAGTTCTTC. The J gene is TRBJ2-1, the V gene TRBV5-8; TRBD2 agrees at 14 bases. CDR1 is SGHTS, CDR2 YDEGEE, per germline. The CDR3 is 19 amino acids. The ends lost 1 base at V and 1 base at J; junction bases unmatched: 7.

This chain links TRBV7-8 with TRBJ2-5; 10 bases are a match to TRBD2. Germline V CDR1 and CDR2: SGHVS, FQNEAQ. There are 15 residues in the CDR3. Trimming took 3 bases from V and 5 from J; bases not matched to a gene: 6. The CDR3 DNA is TGTGCCAGCAGCTTCGTAGCGGGAGGTCGGGAGACCCAGTACTTC. Translation gives CASSFVAGGRETQYF.

The chain has TRBV5-1 and TRBJ2-1; 7 bases are shared with TRBD1. This CDR3 has 14 residues. Germline loops: CDR1 SGHRS, CDR2 YFSETQ. With V trimmed by 6 bases and J by 0 bases, 3 bases remained unmatched. Written as DNA, the CDR3 is TGCGCCAGCACCAGGGACAGCTCCTACAATGAGCAGTTCTTC. It translates to CASTRDSSYNEQFF.

The genes are TRBV27 and TRBJ1-3; D remains unclear. The V end was cut by 3 bases, the J end by 8 bases, with 17 bases between. The germline CDR1 and CDR2 sequences are MNHEY and SMNVEV (reference sequence). The CDR3 contains 15 residues. As DNA, the CDR3 is TGTGCCAGCAGTTTTTGGGCGGCTAAGTCGGACACCATATATTTT. As protein: CASSFWAAKSDTIYF.

The chain is built from TRBV28 and TRBJ2-3, with 12 positions matching TRBD2. The J segment lost 2 bases and the V segment lost 5 bases, leaving 5 bases of the junction unmatched. The CDR3 runs 16 residues. From germline, CDR1 is MDHEN and CDR2 SYDVKM. CDR3 residues: CASSPGLAGHTDTQYF. The DNA for the CDR3 is TGTGCCAGCAGTCCCGGACTAGCGGGACACACAGATACGCAGTATTTT.

The chain joins TRBV18 to TRBJ2-3; D uncertain. This CDR3 region has 17 residues. The V end lost 4 bases, the J end lost 1 base, and 18 bases lay between the germline ends. The germline gives CDR1 KGHSH, CDR2 LQKENI. The CDR3 sequence is CASSLLKAGGGTDTQYF. The CDR3 coding sequence is TGTGCCAGCTCACTGCTCAAGGCTGGCGGTGGCACAGATACGCAGTATTTT.

The rearrangement links TRBV5-1 to TRBJ2-1; TRBD1 might be the D (5 bases). Looked up from germline, CDR1 is SGHRS and CDR2 is YFSETQ. This CDR3 has 14 amino acids. Between the trimmed V and J ends, which lost 0 bases and 8 bases, there was a span of 12 bases. The CDR3 region is CASSLEAARDEQFF. The CDR3 DNA sequence: TGCGCCAGCAGCTTGGAGGCAGCCAGGGATGAGCAGTTCTTC.

The chain links TRBV30 to TRBJ1-2; no firm D call. The V gene lost 1 base and the J gene lost 8 bases, with 17 bases spanning the gap. This CDR3 has 14 amino acids. Germline CDR1 reads GTSNPN; CDR2 reads SVGIG (reference sequence). The CDR3 sequence is CAWSAKDGIGGYTF. Written as DNA, the CDR3 is TGTGCCTGGAGTGCCAAAGACGGCATCGGAGGCTACACCTTC.

V and J are TRBV5-1 and TRBJ1-4, with a weak D call TRBD1 (6 bases). The CDR3 spans 14 residues. Germline CDR1 and CDR2: SGHRS and YFSETQ. The ends were cut back, 2 bases at V and 5 bases at J, with 10 bases in the middle. DNA of the CDR3: TGCGCCAGCAGCTTAATCGGGGGCAATGAAAAACTGTTTTTT. It translates to CASSLIGGNEKLFF.

The chain recombines TRBV10-1 with TRBJ1-1; tentative D call: TRBD1 (5 bases). The CDR3 runs to 14 residues. Deletions cut 8 bases from V and 0 bases from J, with 13 bases between. CDR1 WNHNN and CDR2 SYGVQD come from the germline V gene (reference sequence). CDR3: CASSRGRMNTEAFF. CDR3 coding DNA: TGCGCCAGCTCGAGGGGAAGGATGAACACTGAAGCTTTCTTT.

The rearrangement uses TRBV7-9 and TRBJ2-4, with no clear D. Trimming pared 4 bases from V and 4 bases from J, leaving 14 bases between. The CDR3 consists of 15 residues. CDR1 and CDR2 (germline): SEHNR, FQNEAQ (reference sequence). The chain's CDR3 is CASSSPEIQKNIQYF. The CDR3 DNA is TGTGCCAGCAGCTCCCCGGAGATCCAGAAAAACATTCAGTACTTC.

This clone appeared a single time. CDR3 in amino acids: CASRSTGELFF. DNA of the CDR3: TGTGCCAGCAGAAGCACCGGGGAGCTGTTTTTT. This chain connects TRBV6-6 to TRBJ2-2; D is uncertain. V lost 6 bases, J lost 4 bases, and 3 bases lay in between. The CDR3 loop spans 11 amino acids. Germline V lookup: CDR1 MNHNY, CDR2 SVGAGI (reference sequence).